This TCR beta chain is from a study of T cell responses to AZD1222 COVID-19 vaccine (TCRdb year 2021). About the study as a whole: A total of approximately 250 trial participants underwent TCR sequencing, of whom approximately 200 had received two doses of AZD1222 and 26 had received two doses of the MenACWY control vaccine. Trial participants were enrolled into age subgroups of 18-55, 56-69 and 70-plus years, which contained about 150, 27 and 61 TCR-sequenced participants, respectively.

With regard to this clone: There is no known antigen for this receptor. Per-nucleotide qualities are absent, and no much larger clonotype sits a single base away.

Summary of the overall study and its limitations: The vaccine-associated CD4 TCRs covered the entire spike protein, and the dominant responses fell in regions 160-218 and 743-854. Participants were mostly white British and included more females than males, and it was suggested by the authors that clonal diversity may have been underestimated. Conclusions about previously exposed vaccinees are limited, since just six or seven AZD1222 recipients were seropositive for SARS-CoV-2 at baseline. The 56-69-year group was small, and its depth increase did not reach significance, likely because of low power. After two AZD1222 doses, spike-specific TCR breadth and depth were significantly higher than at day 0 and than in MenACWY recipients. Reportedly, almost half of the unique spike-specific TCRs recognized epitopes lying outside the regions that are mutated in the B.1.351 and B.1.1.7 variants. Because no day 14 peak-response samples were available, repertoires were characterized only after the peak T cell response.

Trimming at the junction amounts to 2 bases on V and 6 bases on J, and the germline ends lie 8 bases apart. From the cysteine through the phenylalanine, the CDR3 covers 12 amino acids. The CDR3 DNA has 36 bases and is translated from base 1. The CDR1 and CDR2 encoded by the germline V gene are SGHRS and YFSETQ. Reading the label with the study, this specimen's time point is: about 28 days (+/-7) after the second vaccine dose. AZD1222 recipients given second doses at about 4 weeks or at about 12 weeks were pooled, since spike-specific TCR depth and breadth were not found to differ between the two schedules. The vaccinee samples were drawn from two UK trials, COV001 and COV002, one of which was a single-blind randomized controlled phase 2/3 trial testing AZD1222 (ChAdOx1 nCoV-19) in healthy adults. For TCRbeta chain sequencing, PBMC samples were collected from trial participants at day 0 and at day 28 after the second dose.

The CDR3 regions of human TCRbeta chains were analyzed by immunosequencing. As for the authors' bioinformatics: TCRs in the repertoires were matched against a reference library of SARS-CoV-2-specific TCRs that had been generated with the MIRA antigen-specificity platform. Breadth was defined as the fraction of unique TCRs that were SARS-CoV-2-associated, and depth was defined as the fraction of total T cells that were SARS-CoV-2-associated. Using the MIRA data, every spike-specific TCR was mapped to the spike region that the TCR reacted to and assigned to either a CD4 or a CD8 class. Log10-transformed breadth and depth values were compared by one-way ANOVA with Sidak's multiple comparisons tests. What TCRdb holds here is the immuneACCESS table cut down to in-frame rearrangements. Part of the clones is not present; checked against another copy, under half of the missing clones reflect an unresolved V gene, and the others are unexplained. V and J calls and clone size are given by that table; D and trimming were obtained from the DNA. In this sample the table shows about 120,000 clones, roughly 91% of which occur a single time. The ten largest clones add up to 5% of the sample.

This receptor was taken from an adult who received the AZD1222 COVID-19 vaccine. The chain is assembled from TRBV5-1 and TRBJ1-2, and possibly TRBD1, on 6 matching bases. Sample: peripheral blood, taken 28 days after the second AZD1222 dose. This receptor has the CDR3 CASSLGTNGYTF. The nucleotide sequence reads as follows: TGCGCCAGCAGCTTAGGGACAAATGGCTACACCTTC.